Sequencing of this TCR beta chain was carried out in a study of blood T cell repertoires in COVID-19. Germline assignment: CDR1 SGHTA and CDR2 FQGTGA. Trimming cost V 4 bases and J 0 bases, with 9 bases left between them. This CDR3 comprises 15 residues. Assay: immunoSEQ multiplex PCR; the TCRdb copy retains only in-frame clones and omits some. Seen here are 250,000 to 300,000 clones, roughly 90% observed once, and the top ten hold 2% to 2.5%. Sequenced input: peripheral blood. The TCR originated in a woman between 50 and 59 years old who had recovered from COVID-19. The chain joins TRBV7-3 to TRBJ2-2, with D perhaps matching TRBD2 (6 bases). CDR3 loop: CASSYQRANTGELFF. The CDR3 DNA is TGTGCCAGCAGCTACCAGCGGGCGAACACCGGGGAGCTGTTTTTT.